This T cell receptor (beta chain) was found in a study of blood T cell repertoires in COVID-19. Study background: Acute-phase and convalescent COVID-19 samples originated in the United States, Italy and Spain. T cells, B-cell-depleted T cells, or PBMCs provided the cDNA or gDNA that served as material.

Germline CDR1 DFQATT, CDR2 SNEGSKA (reference sequence). CDR3 length: 11 amino acids. Trimming left V 6 bases short and J 7 bases short, with 13 bases between. Authors' analysis steps: Amplification of reference gene primers provided the estimated nucleated cell counts. Only in-frame clones appear in the TCRdb table, and some are missing; sequencing was by immunoSEQ multiplex PCR. Clone size and V and J calls were adopted from that table, with D and trimming inferred from the DNA. Of 58,000 or so clones in the sample, roughly four fifths were seen once. Specimen: peripheral blood. The TCR sequence derives from an elderly woman with acute or convalescent COVID-19. The V and J genes are TRBV20-1 and TRBJ2-7, with unresolved D. The CDR3 DNA is TGCAGTGCCCCCCTCCCAGTTGAGCAGTACTTC. Amino acids: CSAPLPVEQYF.